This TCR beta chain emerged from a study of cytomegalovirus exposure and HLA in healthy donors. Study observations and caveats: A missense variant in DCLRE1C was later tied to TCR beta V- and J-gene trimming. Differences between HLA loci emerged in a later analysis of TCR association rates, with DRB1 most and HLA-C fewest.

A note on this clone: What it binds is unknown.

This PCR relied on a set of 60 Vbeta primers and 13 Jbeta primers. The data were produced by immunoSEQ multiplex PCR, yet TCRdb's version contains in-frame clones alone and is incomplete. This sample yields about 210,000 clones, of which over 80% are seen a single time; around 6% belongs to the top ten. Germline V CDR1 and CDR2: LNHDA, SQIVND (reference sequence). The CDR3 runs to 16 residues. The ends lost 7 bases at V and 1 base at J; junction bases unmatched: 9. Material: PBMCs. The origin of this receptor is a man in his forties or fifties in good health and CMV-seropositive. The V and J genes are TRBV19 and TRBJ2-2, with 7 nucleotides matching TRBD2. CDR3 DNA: TGTGCCAGTACCCCACTAGCGCTGGTGAACACCGGGGAGCTGTTTTTT. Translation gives CASTPLALVNTGELFF.